One and the same sample provided the 20 T cell receptor beta chains below, sequenced in a study of identical twins. In TCRdb, the 5' RACE reads were re-called with MiXCR into one record per CDR3 protein. This table has about 890,000 distinct CDR3 sequences, roughly 12% appearing once. The data also belong to a second study, concerning yellow fever vaccine responses in identical twins.

The source material was PBMCs. These receptors originate from a woman aged 18-29 years in good health.

The J gene is TRBJ2-3, the V gene TRBV27; TRBD1 or TRBD2 may be the D gene (5 bases each). The CDR3 totals 13 residues. Trimming removed 11 bases at V and 7 bases at J, with 19 bases between. The germline V gene encodes CDR1 MNHEY and CDR2 SMNVEV (reference sequence). For the CDR3, the DNA is TGTGCCTCCCGGGACCACGAACCTAATACGCAGTATTTT. It yields the protein CASRDHEPNTQYF.

This chain links TRBV20-1 with TRBJ2-1; 15 bases fit TRBD2. The CDR3 covers 18 residues. Germline CDR1 reads DFQATT; CDR2 reads SNEGSKA (reference sequence). J gave up 9 bases and V 0 bases, and 12 bases lay outside the gene matches. The CDR3 nucleotides read TGCAGTGCTAGAGATCCTAGGGTACCGGGACTAGCGGGAGGTGAGCAGTTCTTC. The encoded protein is CSARDPRVPGLAGGEQFF.

V and J are TRBV20-1 and TRBJ2-2; maybe TRBD1 (6 bases). Between the trimmed V and J ends, which lost 6 bases and 7 bases, there was a span of 18 bases. The CDR3 consists of 14 residues. Germline assignment: CDR1 DFQATT and CDR2 SNEGSKA (reference sequence). The CDR3: CSAPLNRAGGELFF. CDR3 coding DNA: TGCAGTGCGCCCCTTAACAGGGCTGGCGGGGAGCTGTTTTTT.

This rearrangement joins TRBV6-2 or TRBV6-3 to TRBJ2-6, with 10 bases lining up with TRBD2. The CDR3 length is 17 residues. The junction had 6 bases not matched to a gene; V was cut back by 6 bases and J by 1 base. CDR1 is MNHEY, CDR2 SVGEGT, per germline. The CDR3: CASRDSSGRSGANVLTF. The CDR3 nucleotides are TGTGCCAGCAGAGACTCTAGCGGGAGATCTGGGGCCAACGTCCTGACTTTC.

The J gene is TRBJ2-1, the V gene TRBV20-1; 8 positions agree with TRBD2. The CDR3 runs 15 residues. The V gene end was trimmed by 0 bases and the J gene end by 2 bases; junction bases not matched to a gene: 3. Germline V gene sequence: CDR1 DFQATT, CDR2 SNEGSKA (reference sequence). CDR3 sequence (DNA): TGCAGTGCTAGAGAGGTAGCGGGAACCTACAATGAGCAGTTCTTC. It specifies CSAREVAGTYNEQFF.

This clonotype was detected only a few times. V is TRBV7-3 and J is TRBJ2-2; 16 nucleotides line up with TRBD2. This CDR3 has 15 residues. Losses at the gene ends were 2 bases for V and 14 bases for J; bases not matched to a gene: 5. The germline gives CDR1 SGHTA, CDR2 FQGTGA. Here the CDR3 reads CASSLSGLAGGRLFF. CDR3 DNA sequence: TGTGCCAGCAGCTTATCGGGACTAGCGGGAGGGCGTCTGTTTTTT.

The chain couples TRBV20-1 to TRBJ2-5, with D perhaps matching TRBD2 (5 bases). Trimming shortened V by 2 bases and J by 2 bases, and 15 bases separated the two germline ends. CDR3 length: 15 amino acids. Germline CDR1 DFQATT, CDR2 SNEGSKA (reference sequence). The CDR3: CSARTLSSAQETQYF. In DNA form, the CDR3 reads TGCAGTGCTAGAACCTTGAGTAGCGCTCAAGAGACCCAGTACTTC.

This clonotype was picked up a small number of times. The chain joins TRBV12-3 or TRBV12-4 to TRBJ1-2; the D is unclear. The CDR3 loop spans 13 amino acids. Trimming left V 3 bases short and J 4 bases short, with 9 bases between. CDR3: CASSFGGPYGYTF. As DNA, the CDR3 is TGTGCCAGCAGTTTCGGTGGTCCCTATGGCTACACCTTC.

V gene TRBV7-9 combines with J gene TRBJ2-7, with 7 positions matching TRBD1. There are 17 residues in the CDR3. The ends lost 2 bases at V and 2 bases at J; junction bases unmatched: 12. Germline-derived CDR1 and CDR2 are SEHNR and FQNEAQ (reference sequence). The CDR3 reads CASSLKGAGQETYEQYF. As DNA, the CDR3 is TGTGCCAGCAGCTTAAAGGGTGCCGGACAGGAAACCTACGAGCAGTACTTC.

This clonotype was seen at least ten times. The rearrangement links TRBV28 to TRBJ2-1; D may be TRBD2 (5 bases). The V gene's germline CDR1 is MDHEN and CDR2 SYDVKM. This CDR3 is built from 14 residues. V gave up 1 base and J gave up 8 bases, with 12 bases separating them. The CDR3 nucleotides are TGTGCCAGCAGTTTATACGGGATGGTCGATGAGCAGTTCTTC. This translates into CASSLYGMVDEQFF.

The chain recombines TRBV7-9 with TRBJ2-5; D unresolved. Germline CDR1 is SEHNR and CDR2 is FQNEAQ (reference sequence). With 3 bases removed from V and 2 bases from J, the gap between germline ends came to 16 bases. The length of the CDR3 is 16 residues. The CDR3 region is CASSFPASDPQETQYF. CDR3 coding DNA: TGTGCCAGCAGCTTCCCTGCCTCAGACCCACAAGAGACCCAGTACTTC.

This clonotype occurred a few times. The chain joins TRBV7-2 to TRBJ1-1; D is unclear. CDR1 is SGHTA, CDR2 FQGNSA, per germline. The CDR3 is 16 amino acids. Trimming pared 2 bases from V and 1 base from J, leaving 14 bases between. For the CDR3, the DNA is TGTGCCAGCAGCTTACTCACAAGTGTGGGGAACACTGAAGCTTTCTTT. Translation: CASSLLTSVGNTEAFF.

This rearrangement joins TRBV7-9 to TRBJ1-2; 7 bases are a match to TRBD1. The CDR3 consists of 15 residues. V lost 5 bases, J lost 7 bases, and 13 bases stayed unmatched. The germline V gene encodes CDR1 SEHNR and CDR2 FQNEAQ (reference sequence). The CDR3 region has the DNA TGTGCCAGCAGCCGCGGGACAGACCAGACGTTTGGCTACACCTTC. This sequence encodes CASSRGTDQTFGYTF.

The chain couples TRBV18 to TRBJ2-1, with 7 bases aligning to TRBD2. J was trimmed by 6 bases and V by 4 bases; bases with no gene match: 9. Germline lookup yields CDR1 KGHSH and CDR2 LQKENI. This CDR3 has 15 amino acids. The chain's CDR3 is CASSRGTTDGNEQFF. As DNA, the CDR3 is TGTGCCAGCTCACGCGGGACTACCGACGGCAATGAGCAGTTCTTC.

This clonotype was recorded a few times. The chain employs TRBV28 and TRBJ2-3; D possibly corresponds to TRBD1 (6 bases). The CDR3 has 17 residues. Looked up from germline, CDR1 is MDHEN and CDR2 is SYDVKM. V shed 5 bases and J shed 2 bases, with 20 bases lying between them. The CDR3: CASSASLYRDHTDTQYF. The CDR3 nucleotides are TGTGCCAGCAGTGCAAGCCTTTACAGGGACCACACAGATACGCAGTATTTT.

The sample holds a few counts of this clonotype. The chain carries TRBV9 and TRBJ2-5; 10 bases line up with TRBD2. The V gene's germline CDR1 is SGDLS and CDR2 YYNGEE. Trimming removed 4 bases from V and 5 bases from J; junction bases left unmatched: 11. The CDR3 spans 16 residues. The CDR3 sequence: CASSPGTSATRETQYF. The CDR3 nucleotides read TGTGCCAGCAGCCCAGGGACTAGCGCTACCCGGGAGACCCAGTACTTC.

The chain employs TRBV27 and TRBJ1-6, with TRBD1 as a possible D gene (5 bases). This CDR3 has 16 amino acids. V was clipped by 6 bases and J by 9 bases, with 21 bases between them. Germline V lookup: CDR1 MNHEY, CDR2 SMNVEV (reference sequence). CDR3 sequence reads: CASRPGLSRFLSPLHF. As DNA, the CDR3 is TGTGCCAGCAGACCAGGGCTATCTCGATTCCTTTCACCCCTCCACTTT.

V usage is TRBV11-1 and J usage is TRBJ2-2; TRBD2 matches at 12 bases. Germline loops: CDR1 SGHAT, CDR2 FQDESV (reference sequence). Losses at the gene ends were 5 bases for V and 5 bases for J; bases not matched to a gene: 15. This CDR3 has 19 residues. The CDR3 loop reads CASSPEISSGGAKTGELFF. As DNA, the CDR3 is TGTGCCAGCAGCCCCGAGATATCTAGCGGGGGGGCAAAAACCGGGGAGCTGTTTTTT.

The chain carries TRBV20-1 and TRBJ2-7; possible D gene TRBD2, 5 bases. Germline V lookup: CDR1 DFQATT, CDR2 SNEGSKA (reference sequence). This CDR3 comprises 12 residues. V lost 8 bases to trimming and J lost 4 bases, with 15 bases between them. The CDR3 reads CSSRRLSYEQYF. In nucleotides, the CDR3 is TGCAGTTCAAGGAGGTTGTCGTACGAGCAGTACTTC.

The V gene is TRBV6-1, the J gene TRBJ1-1; weak D call: TRBD1 (6 bases). The germline CDR1 and CDR2 sequences are MNHNS and SASEGT. The CDR3 is 16 residues long. Trimming shortened V by 4 bases and J by 2 bases, and 17 bases separated the two germline ends. The CDR3 DNA reads as TGTGCCAGCAGTGCTCGACAGGTTGTCGTTAACACTGAAGCTTTCTTT. Its protein product is CASSARQVVVNTEAFF.